The 18 T cell receptor beta chains below come from one sample, sequenced in a study of regulatory T cells in long-lasting Graves disease (dated by TCRdb to the early 2020s). Receptor libraries were prepared by multiplex PCR. Instrument used: Illumina HiSeq 4000. iRepertoire HTBI primers and Arm-PCR amplification of CDR3 regions were used to construct TCR beta libraries. TCRdb redid the processing of the public reads, applying fastp at Q25 and MiXCR, and retained in-frame beta chains. Each CDR3 protein appears once, grouped with its most common genes and DNA. The sample table contains hundreds of thousands of distinct CDR3 sequences; only one count was recorded for 16% of them. 20% to 25% of the sample rests with the top ten. Reading the label with the study, this specimen's time point is: newly diagnosed GD, antithyroid drugs for less than 3 months. For both TCR sequencing and RNA sequencing, RNA was extracted from PBMCs using TRIzol.

The data were also submitted as part of a second study, on T cells in Graves' hyperthyroidism and ophthalmopathy.

This specimen consisted of peripheral blood mononuclear cells (PBMCs), obtained at new diagnosis, from a patient treated with antithyroid drugs. The receptor set was obtained from a woman in her forties or fifties with Graves disease. Donor details come from another sample of the same person, matched by shared clones.

This clonotype was detected ten times or more. The rearrangement links TRBV12-3 or TRBV12-4 to TRBJ2-7; no definite D call. Trimming removed 3 bases at V and 2 bases at J, with 8 bases between. This CDR3 spans 13 amino acids. CDR3 in amino acids: CASSFVSPYEQYF. In DNA, the CDR3 is TGTGCCAGCAGTTTCGTGTCACCCTACGAGCAGTACTTC.

The chain uses TRBV30 and TRBJ2-1, with a possible D match to TRBD2 (7 bases). V dropped 5 bases and J dropped 10 bases, with 15 bases sitting between them. Germline CDR1 and CDR2: GTSNPN and SVGIG (reference sequence). The CDR3 runs 12 residues. DNA for the CDR3: TGTGCCTGGGAGGGAGGGGGGACCGAGCAGTTCTTC. Translation gives CAWEGGGTEQFF.

This clonotype was found a few times. This clone may be a read error of a much larger clone one base away. The CDR3 carries no conserved terminal phenylalanine or tryptophan, so it likely arises from a read error. CDR3 region: CASGWGTEAFL. The CDR3 DNA reads as TGTGCCAGCGGTTGGGGGACTGAAGCTTTCCTT. The genes are TRBV11-2 and TRBJ1-1; perhaps TRBD1 as D (5 bases). CDR1 SGHAT and CDR2 FQNNGV come from the germline V gene. V lost 8 bases and J 5 bases, leaving 9 bases between the germline ends. There are 11 residues in the CDR3.

There are a few counts of this clonotype. V usage is TRBV7-3 and J usage is TRBJ2-2; 8 bases are shared with TRBD2. Trimming at V came to 8 bases and at J to 3 bases, leaving 5 bases not matched to a gene. Per germline, CDR1 SGHTA and CDR2 FQGTGA. The length of the CDR3 is 14 residues. This chain's CDR3 is CASSRGDDTGELFF. The CDR3 DNA reads TGTGCCAGCTCGCGGGGGGACGACACCGGGGAGCTGTTTTTT.

Comments on this clonotype: A read error may explain this, as a much larger clone is one base away. The V call is TRBV12-3 or TRBV12-4, the J call TRBJ2-5; 8 bases are a match to TRBD1. CDR3 length equals 14 residues. CDR3 nucleotide sequence: TGTGCCAGCAGTTTATCGCGCAGGGGGCGAACCCAGTGCTTC. It translates to CASSLSRRGRTQCF.

The chain employs TRBV30 and TRBJ2-1, with TRBD2 matching 9 bases. The germline V gene encodes CDR1 GTSNPN and CDR2 SVGIG (reference sequence). V was clipped by 0 bases and J by 10 bases; unmatched bases: 10. The CDR3 spans 15 residues. This CDR3 reads CAWSVSGRGGREQFF. The CDR3 region has the DNA TGTGCCTGGAGTGTATCTGGGCGGGGGGGCCGCGAGCAGTTCTTC.

This clonotype was detected ten times or more. V gene TRBV2 combines with J gene TRBJ1-2; D gene ambiguous. Per the germline V gene, CDR1 is SNHLY and CDR2 is FYNNEI. V was pared by 6 bases and J by 3 bases, with 14 bases between. The CDR3 is 14 amino acids. CDR3: CASSPGGVDYGYTF. In nucleotides, the CDR3 is TGTGCCAGCAGCCCCGGCGGGGTAGACTATGGCTACACCTTC.

This clonotype appeared many times. The chain has TRBV7-8 and TRBJ1-5; 8 nucleotides align to TRBD1. CDR1 is SGHVS and CDR2 is FQNEAQ in the germline V gene. The CDR3 contains 15 residues. J was trimmed by 6 bases and V by 0 bases; bases with no gene match: 4. In DNA, the CDR3 is TGTGCCAGCAGCTTAGCGAGCAGGGGGCTTCAGCCCCAGCATTTT. Its translation: CASSLASRGLQPQHF.

This clonotype was recorded at least ten times. The chain has TRBV30 and TRBJ1-3; D remains ambiguous. Germline CDR1 is GTSNPN and CDR2 is SVGIG (reference sequence). The CDR3 has 13 residues. Trimming cost V 1 base and J 3 bases, with 7 bases left between them. The CDR3: CAWSEGGGNTIYF. CDR3 in DNA: TGTGCCTGGAGTGAAGGCGGTGGAAACACCATATATTTT.

This clonotype occurred many times. This chain links TRBV7-2 with TRBJ2-5; weak D call: TRBD2 (7 bases). V was clipped by 2 bases and J by 5 bases, with 15 bases between them. Germline-derived CDR1 and CDR2 are SGHTA and FQGNSA. This CDR3 spans 15 amino acids. The CDR3 here is CASSLRGGRVETQYF. Written as DNA, the CDR3 is TGTGCCAGCAGCTTAAGGGGGGGCCGGGTCGAGACCCAGTACTTC.

This clonotype has a count of ten or more. The chain joins TRBV6-1 to TRBJ1-6; TRBD1 aligns across 7 bases. The junction had 4 bases not matched to a gene; V was cut back by 8 bases and J by 0 bases. The germline CDR1 and CDR2 sequences are MNHNS and SASEGT. This CDR3 contains 15 residues. The DNA of the CDR3 is TGTGCCAGCGGGGACAGAAGCTCCTATAATTCACCCCTCCACTTT. This translates into CASGDRSSYNSPLHF.

This clonotype was observed a handful of times. V usage is TRBV25-1 and J usage is TRBJ2-5; a weak D match, TRBD1 (6 bases). Germline-derived CDR1 and CDR2 are MGHDK and SYGVNS. Trimming pared 6 bases from V and 5 bases from J, leaving 16 bases between. The CDR3 is 14 residues long. CDR3 DNA sequence: TGTGCCAGCAGCCCCATACAGGGCCGGGAGACCCAGTACTTC. Protein sequence: CASSPIQGRETQYF. Drawing the rest from reference TRBV25-1 and TRBJ2-5, the complete variable domain is EADIYQTPRYLVIGTGKKITLECSQTMGHDKMYWYQQDPGMELHLIHYSYGVNSTEKGDLSSESTVSRIRTEHFPLTLESARPSHTSQYLCASSPIQGRETQYFGPGTRLLVL.

This clonotype was recorded at least ten times. The V and J genes are TRBV12-5 and TRBJ2-5; 8 bases are a match to TRBD2. CDR1 is LGHNT and CDR2 is FRNRAP in the germline V gene. V shed 5 bases and J 5 bases; nucleotides not matched to a gene: 10. The CDR3 covers 15 residues. This CDR3 reads CASGLDRGGRETQYF. DNA for the CDR3: TGTGCTAGTGGTCTGGACCGGGGGGGCCGGGAGACCCAGTACTTC.

This clonotype was seen repeatedly, ten times or more. The V and J genes are TRBV3-1 and TRBJ1-1; D gene uncertain. CDR1 is LGHDT, CDR2 YNNKEL, per germline (reference sequence). This CDR3 spans 14 amino acids. Trimming removed 0 bases from V and 11 bases from J, with 16 bases in between. The CDR3 protein is CASSQEVLGGRAFF. The CDR3 DNA sequence: TGTGCCAGCAGCCAAGAGGTTCTCGGAGGGAGGGCTTTCTTT.

In this sample, this clonotype turned up many times. The chain joins TRBV6-2 or TRBV6-3 to TRBJ2-5, with 11 positions matching TRBD2. CDR1 and CDR2 from the germline V gene are MNHEY and SVGEGT. V was clipped by 8 bases and J by 3 bases; unmatched bases: 11. This CDR3 contains 16 residues. Written as DNA, the CDR3 is TGTGCCAGCCGACTGTTACCGGGACTAGCGGAAGAGACCCAGTACTTC. The encoded protein is CASRLLPGLAEETQYF.

This clonotype was recorded at least ten times. The chain links TRBV24-1 to TRBJ2-3; D not certain. Trimming took 4 bases from V and 2 from J, leaving 9 bases between them. The CDR3 spans 14 residues. Germline lookup yields CDR1 KGHDR and CDR2 SFDVKD. CDR3: CATSDRPPTDTQYF. CDR3 bases: TGTGCCACCAGTGACCGGCCCCCCACAGATACGCAGTATTTT.

This clonotype was observed many times. The V gene is TRBV20-1, the J gene TRBJ1-2; tentatively, D is TRBD1 (5 bases). Trimming removed 2 bases from V and 8 bases from J, with 21 bases in between. This CDR3 comprises 15 residues. Germline assignment: CDR1 DFQATT and CDR2 SNEGSKA (reference sequence). This CDR3 reads CSARPSEGSVGGYTF. Here the CDR3 DNA reads TGCAGTGCTAGACCTTCAGAGGGGAGCGTGGGAGGCTACACCTTC.

Turning to this clonotype: One end of the junction is discordant with germline, which a read error may explain. This rearrangement joins TRBV6-5 to TRBJ1-5, with 7 bases identical to TRBD1. Germline CDR1 MNHEY, CDR2 SVGAGI. The CDR3 is 15 amino acids. As DNA, the CDR3 is TGTGCCAGCAGTTTCTCGGGACAGTTGAATCAGCCCCAGCGTTTT. It yields the protein CASSFSGQLNQPQRF.